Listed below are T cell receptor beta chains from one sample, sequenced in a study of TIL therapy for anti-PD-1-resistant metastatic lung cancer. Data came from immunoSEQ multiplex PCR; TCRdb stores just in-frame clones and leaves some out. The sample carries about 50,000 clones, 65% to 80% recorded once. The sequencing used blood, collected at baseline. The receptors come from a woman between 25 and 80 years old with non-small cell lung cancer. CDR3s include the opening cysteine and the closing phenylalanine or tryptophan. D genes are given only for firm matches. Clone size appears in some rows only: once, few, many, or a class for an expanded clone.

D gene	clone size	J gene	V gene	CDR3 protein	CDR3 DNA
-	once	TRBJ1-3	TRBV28	CASSFRGPGNTIYF	TGTGCCAGCAGTTTTCGGGGGCCTGGAAACACCATATATTTT
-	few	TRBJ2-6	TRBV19	CASIGYGANVLTF	TGTGCCAGTATAGGGTACGGGGCCAACGTCCTGACTTTC
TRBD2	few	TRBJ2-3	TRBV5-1	CASSLKLGLADHHSTDTQYF	TGCGCCAGCAGCTTGAAGTTGGGACTAGCGGACCACCATAGCACAGATACGCAGTATTTT
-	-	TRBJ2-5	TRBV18	CASSPGLQETQYF	TGTGCCAGCTCACCGGGACTCCAAGAGACCCAGTACTTC
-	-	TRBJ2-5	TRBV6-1	CASTLKSGDQETQYF	TGTGCCAGCACCCTAAAGTCCGGGGATCAAGAGACCCAGTACTTC
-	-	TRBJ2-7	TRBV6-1	CASSVHYEQYF	TGTGCCAGCAGCGTCCACTACGAGCAGTACTTC
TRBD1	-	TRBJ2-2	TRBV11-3	CASSFSGTGNTGELFF	TGTGCCAGCAGCTTCTCCGGGACAGGGAACACCGGGGAGCTGTTTTTT
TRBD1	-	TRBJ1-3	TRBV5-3	CARSYPQGAFGNTIYF	TGTGCCAGAAGCTACCCCCAGGGGGCCTTTGGAAACACCATATATTTT
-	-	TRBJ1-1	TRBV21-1	CASSPEAFF	TGTGCCAGCAGCCCCGAAGCTTTCTTT
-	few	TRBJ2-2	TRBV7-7	CASSEGQNTGELFF	TGTGCCAGCAGCGAGGGACAGAACACCGGGGAGCTGTTTTTT
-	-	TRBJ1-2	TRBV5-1	CASSPGGTVAYGYTF	TGCGCCAGCAGCCCCGGGGGGACGGTAGCCTATGGCTACACCTTC
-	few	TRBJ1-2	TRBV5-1	CASSLEEGGYTF	TGCGCCAGCAGCTTGGAGGAGGGCGGCTACACCTTC
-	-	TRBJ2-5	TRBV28	CASSSPGPETQYF	TGTGCCAGCAGTTCGCCAGGCCCAGAGACCCAGTACTTC
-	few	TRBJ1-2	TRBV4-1	CASSLGSNYGYTF	TGCGCCAGCAGCCTGGGCAGCAACTATGGCTACACCTTC
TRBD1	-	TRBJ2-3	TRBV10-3	CAMGPGQNTDTQYF	TGTGCCATGGGACCGGGACAGAACACAGATACGCAGTATTTT
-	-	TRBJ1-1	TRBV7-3	CASSWGMNTEAFF	TGTGCCAGCAGCTGGGGCATGAACACTGAAGCTTTCTTT
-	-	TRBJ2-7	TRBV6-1	CASSDRQTSSYEQYF	TGTGCCAGCAGTGACCGACAGACGAGCTCCTACGAGCAGTACTTC